This T cell receptor beta chain was sequenced for a study of blood T cell repertoires in COVID-19. Study background: Samples representing acute and convalescent COVID-19 were sourced from the United States, Italy and Spain. Sources were T cells, B-cell-depleted T cells, or PBMCs; the material itself was cDNA or gDNA.

In the original workflow: Amplifying reference gene primers gave estimates of nucleated cell counts. Clones were read by immunoSEQ multiplex PCR, and TCRdb kept only the in-frame ones, dropping some. V and J calls and clone size come straight from that table; D and trimming were deduced from the DNA. This sample has some 44,000 clones, with approximately 90% found just once. V was pared by 7 bases and J by 7 bases, with 12 bases between. Germline values: CDR1 KGHDR, CDR2 SFDVKD. The CDR3 has 13 residues. Sequencing was done on a sample of peripheral blood. This rearrangement joins TRBV24-1 to TRBJ2-2; D is uncertain. This TCR was sampled from a human donor in a cohort sampled during active COVID-19. The CDR3 region has the DNA TGTGCCACCAGCCCCGGGTTGGACGGGGAGCTGTTTTTT. It yields the protein CATSPGLDGELFF.